This T cell receptor beta chain was recovered during a study of T cells after yellow fever vaccination. A 5'RACE template-switching step, the method used to make TCR cDNA, added a universal primer site and UMIs. Each CDR3 protein is one row after TCRdb ran MiXCR on the 5' RACE reads. The data show approximately 260,000 distinct CDR3 sequences, roughly 13% seen once. Study results and caveats: Peak timing came faster in the weaker secondary response, day 5 versus 15.

Regarding this clonotype: Its antigen is unidentified.

The clonotype was recovered from a young man who received the YFV17D yellow fever vaccine. The material was CD4+ T cells sorted from PBMCs, obtained 45 days after the yellow fever booster vaccination.

As DNA, the CDR3 is TGTGCCAGCAGGGGGGTTGAGCAGTACTTC. The encoded protein is CASRGVEQYF. The chain uses TRBV28 and TRBJ2-7; either TRBD1 or TRBD2 may supply D (5 bases each). The CDR3 sequence is 10 residues long. Germline CDR1 reads MDHEN; CDR2 reads SYDVKM. V was cut by 6 bases and J by 7 bases, with 7 bases left in between.